This T cell receptor (beta chain) was sequenced for a study of identical twins (dated by TCRdb to 2016 to 2017). Broadly, across the study: The study deep-sequenced TCR alpha and beta repertoires from monozygotic twins, unrelated adults of various ages and cord blood to test whether fetal clonotypes persist. To rule out contamination, the twin experiments were replicated at different times with different library preparation protocols. Broader findings and caveats from the paper: Compared with coincidental sharing between unrelated individuals, an excess of low generation-probability sequences was observed among out-of-frame TCR alpha sequences shared between twins. In monozygotic twins, recombination models systematically underestimated out-of-frame TCR alpha sharing, but the models matched the sharing seen between unrelated individuals. Fewer insertions were carried by abundant cord blood beta clonotypes; a weaker similar trend was observed in young adult naive repertoires, while no such trend was observed in memory repertoires. A weaker excess of twin sharing was found in beta out-of-frame sequences because the signal-to-noise ratio was lowered by fewer shared sequences. Conclusions relied on cross-sectional statistical analysis, since the same donors could not be followed over many years. Invariant T cells such as MAIT and iNKT could partly confound zero-insertion analyses, although diverse VJ usage argued against such confounding for most clonotypes.

Every donor in the study was a healthy Caucasian. The twin cohort comprised three pairs of female monozygotic twins, all aged roughly 18 to 30 years. Peripheral blood mononuclear cells were used as the source from which RNA for TCR libraries was isolated. At the junction V is shortened by 3 bases and J by 0 bases, with 5 bases in between. The CDR3, cysteine through phenylalanine, is 13 amino acids long. Kept here is only the CDR3 DNA, which spans 39 bases and is read in frame from base 1. The library was obtained by 5' RACE. Sequencing took place on an Illumina HiSeq 2000. Template switching added a universal primer binding site, and the final cDNA carried a unique molecular identifier that allowed TCR cDNA molecules to be counted accurately. Specific primers in the conserved constant-segment region were used to synthesize first-strand cDNA for TCR alpha and beta chains. To control for contamination, every cDNA library was double barcoded, receiving both a SMART-Mk sample barcode and Illumina barcodes. Two successive PCR steps introduced TruSeq adapter sequences along with Illumina sample barcodes. TCR alpha and beta cDNA libraries were sequenced on the Illumina HiSeq platform with custom primers. As for the authors' bioinformatics: MiGEC was used to process raw reads and extract unique molecular identifiers, and MiXCR was used to find CDR3 positions. Recombination models were inferred per individual with the repgenHMM and IGoR tools using an EM algorithm. Shared clonotype analysis was performed with the tcR package in R, normalizing sharing by the product of cloneset sizes. To study raw recombination without the effects of thymic and clonal selection, out-of-frame nonproductive sequences were analyzed. TCRdb handled the public reads itself, with Q25 trimming in fastp and clone calling in MiXCR, and kept productive beta chains. Under each unique CDR3 protein, matching rows form one entry showing the most common genes and DNA. The V and J calls come from TCRdb's annotation, not from the publication. The sample profile shows hundreds of thousands of distinct CDR3 sequences; 7.1% of them were found once. About 1.5% of the sample is taken by the ten largest.

With regard to this clonotype: It has no known antigen specificity. No qualities accompany the bases; no much larger clone lies one base away.

In addition, the sample was reused for a study of yellow fever vaccine responses in identical twins. The second study, in turn, reports: According to the authors, the vaccine-induced T cell response in identical twins seemed to be partly convergent and partly specific to each individual. In the study, vaccine-responding T cell clones were precisely tracked in identical twins.

This sequence uses TRBV12-3 or TRBV12-4 and TRBJ1-2; the D gene assignment is ambiguous. Input material: PBMCs. The origin of this receptor is a woman between 18 and 29 years old in good health. The DNA is TGTGCCAGCAGTTTGAGGTCTAACTATGGCTACACCTTC. Translated, this is CASSLRSNYGYTF.